The TCR beta chain described here comes from a study of T cell repertoires in ileal Crohn's disease (dated by TCRdb to between 2017 and 2020). The study in broad terms: The median duration of disease was 6 to 10 years, and at the time of surgery less than 40% of patients were active smokers. Every patient underwent surgery because of a complication, which was stricturing disease in around 60% of cases and penetrating disease in approximately 39%. Roughly half of the patients were given postoperative therapy, with roughly 20 on anti-TNF agents and 11 to 12 on thiopurines. Biopsies taken from the proximal margin of the surgical specimen made up the MI samples. For commercial TCRB immunosequencing, approximately 480 nanograms of biopsy DNA were submitted for each sample. A prospective multicentre cohort supplied the approximately 56 Crohn's disease patients whose TCR repertoires were analysed. The study ran alongside a multicentre cohort designed to identify predictors of early endoscopic recurrence after ileocolonic resection. A Rutgeerts score higher than i0 was the definition used for endoscopic postoperative recurrence. A total of about 170 mucosal samples from around 60 patients were sequenced, with samples obtained at several locations on the surgical specimen and at postoperative endoscopy. Study-wide findings and limitations: Higher high-frequency clone percentages at surgery were associated with endoscopic recurrence; all patients with clonality above 26.8% (18/57) had recurrence. Only a subgroup of patients, of unstated size, had mucosal CD4 and CD8 T cells sorted and sequenced. Compared with non-smokers, patients who were active smokers at surgery showed a significantly higher proportion of clonal expansions (roughly 26% vs 20%, p=0.02). Compared with CD4 T cells, sorted CD8 T cells held more high-frequency clones, which suggests that the mucosal expansions were mostly CD8.

Trimming costs V 4 bases and J 8 bases, and their ends lie 11 bases apart. The CDR1 and CDR2 encoded by the germline V gene are MNHNS and SASEGT. The CDR3 sequence holds 12 residues, the cysteine and phenylalanine included. The kept DNA is CDR3 alone, 36 bases in frame from the first base. As for this clone: The target of this receptor is not known. No clone much larger than this one lies a single base away; base qualities are absent.

The library was prepared using the immunoSEQ multiplex PCR assay. CDR3 regions were amplified from genomic DNA by Adaptive Biotechnology using a two-step, amplification bias-controlled multiplex PCR. In the first PCR, primers covered every V and J gene segment, and in the second PCR, barcodes and Illumina adapters were added. CDR3 libraries were sequenced using an Illumina instrument. For the original study's pipeline: The analysis used both the pipelines supplied by the vendor and custom analysis of the raw data in R/Bioconductor with R version 3.3.0. Clonality, which ranges from 0 to 1, was calculated as the inverse of the normalised Shannon entropy across all productive clones. High-frequency clones were defined as the repertoire share of the top 100 clones, retaining only clones passing a 95% confidence test. Repertoire diversity was measured with the Simpson index, and overlap between samples was measured with the Morisita-Horn index. Sourced from immuneACCESS, this table was stored by TCRdb with only in-frame sequences that have V and J called. A share of the clones is absent; for the studies checked, an unresolved V gene accounts for under half, and the remainder has no known explanation. Clonal size and the V and J genes are those of that table, whereas D and trimming came from the DNA. The sample has about 3,100 clones on record, around 69% of them singletons. Approximately 25% of the sample is taken by the ten largest.

The time point label corresponds to: proximal margin of the surgical specimen (macroscopically non-inflamed). To be eligible, patients had to be adults with ileal or ileocolonic Crohn's disease and an indication for ileocolonic resection. Whole ileal mucosal biopsies were kept frozen at -80 degrees C prior to DNA extraction. Genomic DNA was isolated from frozen whole biopsies using a TRizol-based method, and the DNA was quantified with a NanoDrop 2000 spectrophotometer. The rearrangement joined TRBV6-1 to TRBJ1-2; TRBD1 is a weak D gene call, 5 bases matching. The sequence was obtained from an adult with Crohn's disease. Input material: ileal tissue. The CDR3 region reads CASSGETVGYTF. The sequenced DNA is TGTGCCAGCAGTGGAGAGACAGTAGGCTACACCTTC.